This T cell receptor (beta chain) was profiled in a study of OX40 agonist ivuxolimab in advanced cancers. On the study more broadly: Across the patients, intravenous ivuxolimab was delivered every 2 weeks at 0.01 to 10 mg/kg. Patients with prior anti-PD-1, anti-PD-L1 or anti-CTLA-4 therapy were eligible; less than 50% had some.

Germline V gene lookup returns CDR1 MDHEN and CDR2 SYDVKM. The V and J ends lost 6 bases and 2 bases respectively, with 8 bases between them. This CDR3 region has 12 residues. The protocol was immunoSEQ multiplex PCR, while the TCRdb copy is restricted to in-frame clones and leaves out a portion. The data contain 30,000 to 45,000 clones, around 80% of them singletons. The specimen was CD4+ or CD8+ T cells sorted from blood, collected in a trial of the OX40 agonist ivuxolimab. This sequence originates from an adult with an advanced solid tumor such as melanoma, head and neck, liver or kidney cancer. The chain links TRBV28 to TRBJ2-7; D gene ambiguous. CDR3 residues: CASRPRTYEQYF. The CDR3 coding sequence is TGTGCCAGCAGGCCTCGAACCTACGAGCAGTACTTC.